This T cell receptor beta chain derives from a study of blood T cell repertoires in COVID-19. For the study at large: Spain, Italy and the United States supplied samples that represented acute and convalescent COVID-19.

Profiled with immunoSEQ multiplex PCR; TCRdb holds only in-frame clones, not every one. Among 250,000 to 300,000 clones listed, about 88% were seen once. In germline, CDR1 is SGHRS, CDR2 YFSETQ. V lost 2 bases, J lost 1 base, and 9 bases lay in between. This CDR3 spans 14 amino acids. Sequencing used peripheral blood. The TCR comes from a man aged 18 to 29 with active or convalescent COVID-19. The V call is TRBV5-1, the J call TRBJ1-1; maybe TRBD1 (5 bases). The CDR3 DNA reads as TGCGCCAGCAGCTTTGGTACAGGGAACACTGAAGCTTTCTTT. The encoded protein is CASSFGTGNTEAFF.